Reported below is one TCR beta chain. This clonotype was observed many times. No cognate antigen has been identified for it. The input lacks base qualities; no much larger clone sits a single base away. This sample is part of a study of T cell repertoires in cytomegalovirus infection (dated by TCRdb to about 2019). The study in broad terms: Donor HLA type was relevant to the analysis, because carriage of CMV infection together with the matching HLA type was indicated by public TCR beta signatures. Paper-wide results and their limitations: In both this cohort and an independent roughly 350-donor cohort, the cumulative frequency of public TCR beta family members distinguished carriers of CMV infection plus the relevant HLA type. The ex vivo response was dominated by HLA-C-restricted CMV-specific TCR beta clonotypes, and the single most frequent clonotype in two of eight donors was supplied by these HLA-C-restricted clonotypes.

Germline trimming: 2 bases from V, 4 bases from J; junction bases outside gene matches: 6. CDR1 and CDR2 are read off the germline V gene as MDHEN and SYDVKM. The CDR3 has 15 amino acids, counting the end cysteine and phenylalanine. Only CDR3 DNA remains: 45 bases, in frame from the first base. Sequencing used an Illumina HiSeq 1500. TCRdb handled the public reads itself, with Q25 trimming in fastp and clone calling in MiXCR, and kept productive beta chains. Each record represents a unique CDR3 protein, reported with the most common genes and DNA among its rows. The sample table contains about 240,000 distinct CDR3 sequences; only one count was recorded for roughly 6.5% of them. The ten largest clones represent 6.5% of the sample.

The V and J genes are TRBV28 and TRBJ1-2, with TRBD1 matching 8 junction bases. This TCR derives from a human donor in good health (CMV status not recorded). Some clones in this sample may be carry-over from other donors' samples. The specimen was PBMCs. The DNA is TGTGCCAGCAGTTTAGGTTACAGGGGGGCCTATGGCTACACCTTC. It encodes CASSLGYRGAYGYTF.